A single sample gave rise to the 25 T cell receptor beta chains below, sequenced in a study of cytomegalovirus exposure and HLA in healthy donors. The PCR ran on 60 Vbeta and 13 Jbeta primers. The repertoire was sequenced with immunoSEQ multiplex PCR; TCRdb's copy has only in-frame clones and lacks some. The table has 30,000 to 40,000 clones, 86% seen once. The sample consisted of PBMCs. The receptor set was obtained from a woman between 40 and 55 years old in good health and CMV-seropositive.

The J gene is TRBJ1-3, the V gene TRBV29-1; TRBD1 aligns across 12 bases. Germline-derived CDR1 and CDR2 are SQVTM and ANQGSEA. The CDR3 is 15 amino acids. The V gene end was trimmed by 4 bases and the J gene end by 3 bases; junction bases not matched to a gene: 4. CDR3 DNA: TGCAGCGTTGGCGGGACAGGGGGCTATGGAAACACCATATATTTT. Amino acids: CSVGGTGGYGNTIYF.

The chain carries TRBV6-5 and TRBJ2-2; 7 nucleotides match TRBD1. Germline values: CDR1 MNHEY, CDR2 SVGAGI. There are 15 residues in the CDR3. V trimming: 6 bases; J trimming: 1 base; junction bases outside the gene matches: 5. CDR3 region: CASRKTGLNTGELFF. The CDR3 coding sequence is TGTGCCAGCAGGAAGACAGGGCTGAACACCGGGGAGCTGTTTTTT.

The CDR3 spells CASNGGQGSSPLHF. The CDR3 nucleotides are TGTGCCAGCAATGGCGGACAGGGGAGCTCACCCCTCCACTTT. This rearrangement joins TRBV2 to TRBJ1-6, with 9 bases matching TRBD1. Germline V gives CDR1 SNHLY, CDR2 FYNNEI. Germline trimming cut 7 bases from V and 10 bases from J; bases unmatched to any gene: 8. The CDR3 totals 14 residues.

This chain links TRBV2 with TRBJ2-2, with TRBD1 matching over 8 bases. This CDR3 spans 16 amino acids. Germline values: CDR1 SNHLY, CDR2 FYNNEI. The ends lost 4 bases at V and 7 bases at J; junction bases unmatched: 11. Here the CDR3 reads CASSGGTGQENGELFF. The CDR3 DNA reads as TGTGCCAGCAGTGGAGGAACGGGACAGGAGAACGGGGAGCTGTTTTTT. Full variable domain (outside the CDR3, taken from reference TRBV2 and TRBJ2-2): EPEVTQTPSHQVTQMGQEVILRCVPISNHLYFYWYRQILGQKVEFLVSFYNNEISEKSEIFDDQFSVERPDGSNFTLKIRSTKLEDSAMYFCASSGGTGQENGELFFGEGSRLTVL.

CDR3 sequence: CASSSGTGVFLPLHF. The CDR3 DNA reads TGCGCCAGCAGCTCCGGGACAGGCGTTTTTTTGCCCCTCCACTTT. The chain carries TRBV5-1 and TRBJ1-6; 8 bases agree with TRBD1. Trimming took 3 bases from V and 13 from J; bases not matched to a gene: 12. The length of the CDR3 is 15 residues. CDR1 and CDR2 from the germline V gene are SGHRS and YFSETQ.

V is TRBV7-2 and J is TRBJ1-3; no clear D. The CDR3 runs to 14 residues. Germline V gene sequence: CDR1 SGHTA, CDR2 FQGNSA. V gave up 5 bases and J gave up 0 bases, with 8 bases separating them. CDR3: CASSRRSSGNTIYF. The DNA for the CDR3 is TGTGCCAGCAGCAGGAGGAGCTCTGGAAACACCATATATTTT.

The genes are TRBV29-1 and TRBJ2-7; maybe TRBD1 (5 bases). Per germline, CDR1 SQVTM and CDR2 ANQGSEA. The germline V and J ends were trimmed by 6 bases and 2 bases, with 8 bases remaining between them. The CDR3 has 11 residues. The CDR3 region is CSVLTAYEQYF. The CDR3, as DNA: TGCAGCGTGTTGACAGCCTACGAGCAGTACTTC.

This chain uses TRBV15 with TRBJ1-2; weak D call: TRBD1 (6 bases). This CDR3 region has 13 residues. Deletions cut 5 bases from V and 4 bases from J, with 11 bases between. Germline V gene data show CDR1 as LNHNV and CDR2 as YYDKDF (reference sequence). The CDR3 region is CATSGGAGYGYTF. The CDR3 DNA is TGTGCCACCAGCGGGGGGGCAGGCTATGGCTACACCTTC.

CDR3 loop: CASRVLGETHGPGELFF. The CDR3 region has the DNA TGTGCCAGCAGGGTCTTAGGGGAAACTCACGGGCCCGGGGAGCTGTTTTTT. The rearrangement uses TRBV21-1 and TRBJ2-2; the table's D call TRBD1 went unverified against the DNA. TRBV21-1 is annotated as a pseudogene. This CDR3 has 17 residues.

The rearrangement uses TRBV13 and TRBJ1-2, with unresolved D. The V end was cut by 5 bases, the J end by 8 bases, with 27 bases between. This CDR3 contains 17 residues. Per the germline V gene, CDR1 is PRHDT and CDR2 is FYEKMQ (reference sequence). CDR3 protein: CASSRREAGTLLSGYTF. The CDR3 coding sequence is TGTGCCAGCAGCCGACGGGAGGCGGGTACTCTATTGAGCGGCTACACCTTC.

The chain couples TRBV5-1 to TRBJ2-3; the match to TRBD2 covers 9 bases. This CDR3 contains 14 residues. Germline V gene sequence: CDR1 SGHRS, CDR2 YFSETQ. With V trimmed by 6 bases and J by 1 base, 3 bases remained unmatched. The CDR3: CASKIAGGTDTQYF. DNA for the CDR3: TGCGCCAGCAAAATAGCGGGGGGCACAGATACGCAGTATTTT.

The chain's CDR3 is CASSPPNGGMGPQHF. The CDR3 nucleotides read TGTGCCAGCTCACCACCGAATGGGGGGATGGGGCCCCAGCATTTT. V usage is TRBV18 and J usage is TRBJ1-5, with D perhaps TRBD1 (5 bases). In germline, CDR1 is KGHSH, CDR2 LQKENI. Trimming cost V 0 bases and J 9 bases, with 15 bases left between them. The CDR3 is 15 amino acids.

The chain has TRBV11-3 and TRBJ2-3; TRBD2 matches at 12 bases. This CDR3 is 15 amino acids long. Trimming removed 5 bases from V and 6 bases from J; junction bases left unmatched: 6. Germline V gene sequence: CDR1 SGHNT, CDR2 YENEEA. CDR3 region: CASSTRLAGDDTQYF. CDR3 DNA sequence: TGTGCCAGCAGCACCCGACTAGCGGGGGATGATACGCAGTATTTT. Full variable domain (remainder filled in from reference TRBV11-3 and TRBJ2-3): EAGVVQSPRYKIIEKKQPVAFWCNPISGHNTLYWYLQNLGQGPELLIRYENEEAVDDSQLPKDRFSAERLKGVDSTLKIQPAELGDSAVYLCASSTRLAGDDTQYFGPGTRLTVL.

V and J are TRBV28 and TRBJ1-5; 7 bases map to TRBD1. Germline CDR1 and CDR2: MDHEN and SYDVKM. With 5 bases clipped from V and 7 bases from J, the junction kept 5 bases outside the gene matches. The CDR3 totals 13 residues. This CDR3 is CASSRQGLQPQHF. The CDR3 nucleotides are TGTGCCAGCAGTCGACAGGGCTTGCAGCCCCAGCATTTT.

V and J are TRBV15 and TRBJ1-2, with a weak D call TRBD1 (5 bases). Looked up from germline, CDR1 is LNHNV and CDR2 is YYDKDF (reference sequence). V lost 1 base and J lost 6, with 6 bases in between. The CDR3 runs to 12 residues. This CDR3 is CATSRVGDGYTF. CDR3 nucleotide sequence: TGTGCCACCAGCAGAGTAGGGGATGGCTACACCTTC.

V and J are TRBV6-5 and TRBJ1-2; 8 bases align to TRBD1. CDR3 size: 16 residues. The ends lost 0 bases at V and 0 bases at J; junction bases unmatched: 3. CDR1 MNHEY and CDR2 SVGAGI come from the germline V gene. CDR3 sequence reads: CASSYSKTGANYGYTF. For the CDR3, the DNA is TGTGCCAGCAGTTACTCGAAGACAGGGGCTAACTATGGCTACACCTTC.

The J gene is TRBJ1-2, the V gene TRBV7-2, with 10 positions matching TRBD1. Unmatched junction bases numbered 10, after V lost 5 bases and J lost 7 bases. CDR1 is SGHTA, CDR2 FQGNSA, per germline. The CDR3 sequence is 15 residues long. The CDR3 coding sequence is TGTGCCAGCAGCCCCGAGGGACAGGGGCTCGGTGGCTACACCTTC. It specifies CASSPEGQGLGGYTF. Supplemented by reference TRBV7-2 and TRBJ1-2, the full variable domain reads GAGVSQSPSNKVTEKGKDVELRCDPISGHTALYWYRQSLGQGLEFLIYFQGNSAPDKSGLPSDRFSAERTGGSVSTLTIQRTQQEDSAVYLCASSPEGQGLGGYTFGSGTRLTVV.

This CDR3 reads CSVVWQDGYTF. The CDR3 nucleotides read TGCAGCGTTGTTTGGCAGGATGGCTACACCTTC. The chain combines TRBV29-1 with TRBJ1-2; D remains unclear. CDR1 is SQVTM, CDR2 ANQGSEA, per germline. Trimming stripped 4 bases from V and 6 bases from J, with 9 bases between. This CDR3 is built from 11 residues.

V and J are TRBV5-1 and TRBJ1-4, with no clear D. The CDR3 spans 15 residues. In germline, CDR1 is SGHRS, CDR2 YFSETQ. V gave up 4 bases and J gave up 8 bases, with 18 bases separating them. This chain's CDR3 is CASSQDGGPEEKLFF. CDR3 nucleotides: TGCGCCAGCAGCCAAGACGGCGGCCCTGAGGAAAAACTGTTTTTT.

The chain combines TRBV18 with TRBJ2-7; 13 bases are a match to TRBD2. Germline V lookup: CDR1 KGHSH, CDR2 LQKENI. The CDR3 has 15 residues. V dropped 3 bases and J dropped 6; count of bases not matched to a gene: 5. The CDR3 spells CASSPGTSGVSEQYF. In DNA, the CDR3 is TGTGCCAGCTCACCCGGGACTAGCGGGGTAAGCGAGCAGTACTTC.

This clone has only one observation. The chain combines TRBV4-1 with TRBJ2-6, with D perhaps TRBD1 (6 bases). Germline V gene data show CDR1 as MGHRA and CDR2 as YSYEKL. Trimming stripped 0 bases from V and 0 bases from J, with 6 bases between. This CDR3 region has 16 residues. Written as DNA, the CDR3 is TGCGCCAGCAGCCAAGACAGGGGCTCTGGGGCCAACGTCCTGACTTTC. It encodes CASSQDRGSGANVLTF.

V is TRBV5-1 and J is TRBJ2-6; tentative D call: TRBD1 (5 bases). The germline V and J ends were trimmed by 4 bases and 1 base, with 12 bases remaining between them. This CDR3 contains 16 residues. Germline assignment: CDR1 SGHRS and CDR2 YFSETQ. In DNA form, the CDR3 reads TGCGCCAGCAGCCCCCCGGCAGGGTCTGGGGCCAACGTCCTGACTTTC. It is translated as CASSPPAGSGANVLTF.

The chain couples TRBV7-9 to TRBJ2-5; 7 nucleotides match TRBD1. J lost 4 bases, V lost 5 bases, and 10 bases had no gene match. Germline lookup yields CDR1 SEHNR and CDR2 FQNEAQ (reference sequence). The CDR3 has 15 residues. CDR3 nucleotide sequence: TGTGCCAGCAGCGGAAGGGAACAGGGGAGAGAGACCCAGTACTTC. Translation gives CASSGREQGRETQYF.

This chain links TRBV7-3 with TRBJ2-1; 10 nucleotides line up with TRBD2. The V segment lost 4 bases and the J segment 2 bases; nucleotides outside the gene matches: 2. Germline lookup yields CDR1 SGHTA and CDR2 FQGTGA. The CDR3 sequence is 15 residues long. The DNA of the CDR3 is TGTGCCAGCAGCTCGGGACTAGCGACCTACAATGAGCAGTTCTTC. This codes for CASSSGLATYNEQFF.

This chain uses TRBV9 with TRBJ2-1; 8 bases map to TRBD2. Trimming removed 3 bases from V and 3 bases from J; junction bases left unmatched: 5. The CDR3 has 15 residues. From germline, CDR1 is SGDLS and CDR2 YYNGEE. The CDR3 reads CASSEGRGVYNEQFF. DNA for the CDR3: TGTGCCAGCAGCGAAGGGCGGGGGGTCTACAATGAGCAGTTCTTC.